The T cell receptor (beta chain) described here comes from a study of CD8 T cell repertoires and HIV-1 epitope variants. Study-level information: Separate wells received one of Twenty-five Gag or Nef variant peptides. 1M T cells were kept uncultured as a baseline. Epitopes were three Gag families plus Nef HW9 and YT9.

This CDR3 is 12 amino acids long. CDR1 is ENHRY, CDR2 SYGVKD, per germline. Germline trimming cut 2 bases from V and 8 bases from J; bases unmatched to any gene: 1. Note on this clone: Its antigen is undetermined.

TCRdb keeps only in-frame clones here, not all; method: immunoSEQ multiplex PCR. The sample has about 5,000 clones, around 62% seen once. This chain uses TRBV10-3 with TRBJ1-1; TRBD1 aligns across 8 bases. This TCR came from a male donor with HIV. The sequenced material came from cultured CD8+ T cells derived from PBMCs. This chain's CDR3 is CAISERTGEAFF. The CDR3 nucleotides are TGTGCCATCAGTGAGAGGACAGGGGAAGCTTTCTTT.